This entry is about one T cell receptor (beta chain). The clone's antigen remains unknown. Base quality data are lacking; no much larger clone is found one base away. From its cysteine to its phenylalanine, the CDR3 spans 14 amino acids. Of the read, only the CDR3 DNA is kept; its 42 bases are in frame from base 1. From a lookup of the germline V gene, CDR1 and CDR2 are SQVTM and ANQGSEA. V is cut back by 7 bases and J by 3 bases, with 12 bases in the junction unmatched. This entry comes from a study of shared clonotypes between healthy human individuals (TCRdb year 2020). Notes on the research overall: The cohort comprised two women and three men aged 18 to 49 years. For each donor, three plates each were used for CD4 naive and CD4 memory, two plates were used for CD8 naive, and one plate was used for CD8 memory. To estimate repertoire size and how much clonotype sharing occurs between individuals, the study deeply sequenced the blood TCR repertoires of five healthy adults. To increase sequencing depth and limit assay-specific biases, different laboratories used diverse techniques to prepare libraries and sequence TCR repertoires. Per donor, leukapheresis produced somewhere between about 0.85 and 9.5 billion PBMCs. Study-wide conclusions, independent of this receptor: Pairwise subsampling led to the expectation that sequencing depth would affect the degree of clonotype sharing among donors. Naive subsets generally had larger estimated clonotype richness than memory subsets did. Sampling was restricted to blood, and TCR repertoires in tissues likely differ from the TCR repertoires found in blood. Rarefaction of sorted-subset datasets indicated incomplete sequencing despite the large sequencing depth. Sharing across a few donors was observed for 5% to 6.5% of naive CD4, 3% to 4% of naive CD8, roughly 2.3% of memory CD4, and 0.4% of memory CD8 clonotypes. Compared with non-shared clonotypes, clonotypes shared by all four sorted-subset donors had higher generation probabilities. Because the study included a small number of donors, the genetic and exposure-history diversity represented was limited.

CD8 naive samples were CD45RO-negative cells positively selected for CCR7, giving a CD45RA+CCR7+ population that excluded TemRA cells. Healthy HIV-negative adults with no recently reported acute infections or vaccinations were included as donors. Every donor was a Caucasian adult living in Nashville, Tennessee, USA. Blood was obtained by leukapheresis, after which PBMCs were separated by Ficoll-Histopaque density gradient centrifugation and cryopreserved in liquid nitrogen vapor phase. Purity and quantity of every magnetically sorted T cell population were checked by analytical flow cytometry. From each sorted fraction, genomic DNA was isolated and quantified by UV absorbance on a Nanodrop 2000c. Using the deep immunoSEQ assay, multiplex PCR amplified TCR CDR3 regions from genomic DNA. For each cell subset, the extracted genomic DNA was distributed evenly across all wells of several immunoSEQ 96-well plates, and each plate served as one replicate. Each replicate PCR for sorted subsets received around 200 ng genomic DNA, equal to about 30,000 T cell genomes. Purified libraries were quantified with a Qubit 3.0 fluorometer, sized on a Bioanalyzer 2100, and re-quantified with the KAPA Library Quantification kit. Each immunoSEQ 96-well plate was sequenced on its own single-read 150-cycle Illumina NextSeq 550 flow cell. Under the source paper's analysis protocol: Because the immunoSEQ output held only junctional sequences and lacked quality scores, the filtering could not match the filtering applied to full-length reads. Sequences were annotated with PyIR, a Python wrapper for IgBLAST v1.9, and V/J genes and CDR3 were assigned using IMGT germline references. Reads were removed for weak V/J assignments (E-value above 1e-6), missing CDR3, stop codons, out-of-frame junctions, or ambiguous translated residues. A V3J clonotype was defined by an identical inferred V gene, J gene, and CDR3 amino acid sequence. Percentage overlap between repertoires was calculated by dividing the number of shared unique clonotypes by the size of the smaller repertoire. RTK rarefaction, the Chao1 estimator, and Recon v2.1 estimates of unobserved clonotypes were used to assess repertoire richness. For all TCRbeta clonotypes obtained by the gDNA method from a handful of donors, generation probabilities were computed with OLGA. The clones in this table, taken by TCRdb from immuneACCESS, are in-frame only. Not every clone is retained; where verified, under half of the shortfall comes from an unresolved V gene, and the cause of the rest is unknown. The V and J calls and clone size are taken from that table; D and trimming were inferred from the DNA. The sample profile shows some 800,000 clones; 92% of them were found once. Around 24% of the sample goes to the ten largest clones.

Sequenced sample: naive CD8+ T cells sorted from blood. The sample's cell subset or site label, decoded: CD45RA+CCR7+. This sequence was found in a young man in good health. Rearrangement joined TRBV29-1 to TRBJ2-7, and TRBD2 aligns with 7 junction nucleotides. The CDR3 region reads CSARGDGGYYEQYF. Read as DNA, the sequence is TGCAGCGCCCGGGGGGACGGAGGATACTACGAGCAGTACTTC.